This T cell receptor beta chain comes out of a study of cytomegalovirus exposure and HLA in healthy donors. Findings and caveats of the study: Presence/absence analyses supposed approximately even sequencing depth among donors. The likely origin of a cluster of highly shared sequence variants was a sequencing artifact. The study recorded over 150 TCR beta chains that were cytomegalovirus-associated. Other equally common chains were less clonally expanded than HLA-associated TCR beta chains, a later analysis showed.

This clone was recorded once. Antigen specificity is unknown. The germline CDR1 and CDR2 sequences are MRHNA and SNTAGT. The CDR3 totals 20 residues. Germline trimming cut 8 bases from V and 0 bases from J; bases unmatched to any gene: 20. PCR used 60 Vbeta primers and 13 Jbeta primers. Profiled with immunoSEQ multiplex PCR; TCRdb holds only in-frame clones, not every one. The sample shows roughly 200,000 clones, around 89% of them seen only once. The TCR originated in a woman between 18 and 29 years old in good health and CMV-seronegative. Sequencing input: PBMCs. The chain links TRBV6-4 to TRBJ1-5, with 9 bases lining up with TRBD1. The CDR3 DNA is TGTGCCAGCCACAACCTTGCGGGACAGGGATTTGGAGGTAGCAATCAGCCCCAGCATTTT. Its translation: CASHNLAGQGFGGSNQPQHF.